A selection of T cell receptor beta chains follows, all from one sample in a study of cytomegalovirus exposure and HLA in healthy donors. The assay was immunoSEQ multiplex PCR, and TCRdb's table has in-frame clones only and misses some. The table lists 200,000 to 250,000 clones, 82% of them singletons. Sequencing was performed on PBMCs. The receptor source for this set is a woman between 40 and 50 years old in good health and CMV-seropositive. Each CDR3 is given without its conserved first and last residue. D genes are given only for firm matches.

d_call: TRBD2
v_call: TRBV15
j_call: TRBJ2-2
cdr3_aa: ATSRGGRDTGELF

d_call: NA
v_call: TRBV9
j_call: TRBJ1-1
cdr3_aa: ASSARGQNTEAF

d_call: NA
v_call: TRBV5-1
j_call: TRBJ1-2
cdr3_aa: ASSYGQTWGISYT

d_call: TRBD2
v_call: TRBV2
j_call: TRBJ2-7
cdr3_aa: ASSWRENGEQY

d_call: TRBD1
v_call: TRBV7-2
j_call: TRBJ2-2
cdr3_aa: ASSSVTGGVGGELF

d_call: NA
v_call: TRBV29-1
j_call: TRBJ1-1
cdr3_aa: SVNPGAGGTEAF

d_call: NA
v_call: TRBV7-9
j_call: TRBJ1-1
cdr3_aa: ASSHGGTEAF

d_call: NA
v_call: TRBV6-5
j_call: TRBJ2-4
cdr3_aa: ASAREAKNIQY

d_call: NA
v_call: TRBV11-3
j_call: TRBJ1-2
cdr3_aa: ASSPSPGQSYGYT

d_call: NA
v_call: TRBV7-9
j_call: TRBJ1-2
cdr3_aa: ASSLAQGWIEGYT

d_call: NA
v_call: TRBV29-1
j_call: TRBJ1-6
cdr3_aa: SGPDSNSPLH

d_call: NA
v_call: TRBV11-1
j_call: TRBJ1-1
cdr3_aa: ASSLTAGGTEAF

d_call: NA
v_call: TRBV7-3
j_call: TRBJ1-1
cdr3_aa: ASSTNGGAANTEAF

d_call: TRBD2
v_call: TRBV5-5
j_call: TRBJ2-1
cdr3_aa: ASSLRLAGPYNEQF

d_call: TRBD1
v_call: TRBV9
j_call: TRBJ1-2
cdr3_aa: ASLDRASGGYT

d_call: TRBD1
v_call: TRBV30
j_call: TRBJ2-7
cdr3_aa: AWARTGNEQY

d_call: TRBD1
v_call: TRBV6-6
j_call: TRBJ2-1
cdr3_aa: ASSSQGTGNNEQF

d_call: TRBD1
v_call: TRBV7-2
j_call: TRBJ1-6
cdr3_aa: ASSLDRGQSPLH

d_call: TRBD1
v_call: TRBV19
j_call: TRBJ2-5
cdr3_aa: ASSATGGETQY

d_call: NA
v_call: TRBV7-9
j_call: TRBJ1-5
cdr3_aa: ASSLAGRGNQPQH

d_call: TRBD2
v_call: TRBV9
j_call: TRBJ2-6
cdr3_aa: ASSGTGTSGRTGANVLT

d_call: NA
v_call: TRBV28
j_call: TRBJ2-2
cdr3_aa: ASSLGWRENTGELF

d_call: TRBD2
v_call: TRBV7-3
j_call: TRBJ2-3
cdr3_aa: ASSLVGTSVSTDTQY

d_call: TRBD2
v_call: TRBV6-5
j_call: TRBJ2-7
cdr3_aa: ASSRTSGSSYEQY

d_call: TRBD2
v_call: TRBV19
j_call: TRBJ2-3
cdr3_aa: ASSIEGTSGSPDTQY

d_call: TRBD2
v_call: TRBV2
j_call: TRBJ2-3
cdr3_aa: ASSSGTSGSLADTQY

d_call: NA
v_call: TRBV19
j_call: TRBJ1-5
cdr3_aa: ASSKGSGSVSNQPQH

d_call: TRBD1
v_call: TRBV11-2
j_call: TRBJ1-2
cdr3_aa: ASSLGGQGYGYT

d_call: NA
v_call: TRBV6-5
j_call: TRBJ2-7
cdr3_aa: ATGRGAYEQY

d_call: NA
v_call: TRBV7-2
j_call: TRBJ1-3
cdr3_aa: ASSLARAGVGNTIY

d_call: NA
v_call: TRBV4-3
j_call: TRBJ1-2
cdr3_aa: ASSQGNPSGGFYGYT

d_call: TRBD1
v_call: TRBV19
j_call: TRBJ2-3
cdr3_aa: ASTTGRGLQQY

d_call: TRBD2
v_call: TRBV25-1
j_call: TRBJ2-1
cdr3_aa: ASSDPSGRGSSYNEQF

d_call: TRBD2
v_call: TRBV11-3
j_call: TRBJ2-3
cdr3_aa: ASSIRTGGDTQY

d_call: TRBD1
v_call: TRBV11-3
j_call: TRBJ1-1
cdr3_aa: ATAETGVSEAF

d_call: NA
v_call: TRBV5-1
j_call: TRBJ1-3
cdr3_aa: ASSSGWSTGNTIY

d_call: NA
v_call: TRBV18
j_call: TRBJ1-5
cdr3_aa: ASSPGGGVEQPQH

d_call: NA
v_call: TRBV18
j_call: TRBJ1-1
cdr3_aa: ASSPIQENTEAF

d_call: NA
v_call: TRBV29-1
j_call: TRBJ2-5
cdr3_aa: SGREETQY

d_call: TRBD1
v_call: TRBV29-1
j_call: TRBJ2-7
cdr3_aa: SVIARQGSYEQY